This TCR beta chain came from a study of lymphopenia after photon versus proton radiotherapy. Study-wide results and limits: Relative stability marked proton patients; photon patients lost diversity and naive cells.

For this clone: Its cognate antigen is unknown.

With 0 bases removed from V and 2 bases from J, the gap between germline ends came to 15 bases. CDR1 is SGHRS and CDR2 is YFSETQ in the germline V gene. The CDR3 length is 17 residues. TCRdb keeps only in-frame clones here, not all; method: immunoSEQ multiplex PCR. The table includes about 49,000 clones, around four fifths detected once. The clonotype originates from a man aged 45-65 years with gastric cancer. The chain is built from TRBV5-1 and TRBJ2-1; tentative D call: TRBD2 (6 bases). The input for sequencing was peripheral blood, taken from a patient treated with photon-based radiotherapy. The CDR3 here is CASSLGRDSHPYNEQFF. The CDR3, as DNA: TGCGCCAGCAGCTTGGGCCGGGACTCCCACCCCTACAATGAGCAGTTCTTC.